What follows is one T cell receptor (beta chain) and its context. Its antigen is undetermined. This sample stems from a study of long-term antiretroviral therapy in people with HIV. Looking at the study overall: Collection of the earliest samples took place about a decade ahead of the 2015 immediate-ART recommendation.

Sequencing used immunoSEQ v3.0 at survey level. Sequencing targeted about 40,000-55,000 T-cell genomes per sample. Profiled with immunoSEQ multiplex PCR; TCRdb holds only in-frame clones, not every one. The table lists approximately 25,000 clones, about 80% of them singletons. Findings and limits, study-wide: Across all time points, the repertoire was dominated by clones that expanded before ART.

There are 13 residues in the CDR3. Germline loops: CDR1 LNHDA, CDR2 SQIVND (reference sequence). The V gene lost 4 bases and the J gene lost 2 bases, with 8 bases spanning the gap. Material: unsorted PBMCs, obtained 1.2 years after starting antiretroviral therapy. The TCR sequence derives from a woman aged 40 to 50 with HIV. The chain is built from TRBV19 and TRBJ2-5; D gene unclear. Here the CDR3 DNA reads TGTGCCAGTAGTAAGGCGGAACAAGAGACCCAGTACTTC. Residues: CASSKAEQETQYF.